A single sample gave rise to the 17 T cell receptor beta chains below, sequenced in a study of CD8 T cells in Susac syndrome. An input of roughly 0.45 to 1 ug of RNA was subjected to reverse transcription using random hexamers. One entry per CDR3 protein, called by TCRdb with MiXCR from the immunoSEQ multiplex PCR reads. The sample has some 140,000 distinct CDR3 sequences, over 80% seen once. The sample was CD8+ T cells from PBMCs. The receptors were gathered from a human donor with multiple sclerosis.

The CDR3 DNA reads TGTGCCAGCAGCCAGACGGGGAACACTGAAGCTTTCTTT. Translating gives CASSQTGNTEAFF. The J gene is TRBJ1-1, the V gene TRBV14, with D unclear. V lost 3 bases and J lost 1, with 6 bases in between. Germline loops: CDR1 SGHDN, CDR2 FVKESK. This CDR3 is built from 13 residues.

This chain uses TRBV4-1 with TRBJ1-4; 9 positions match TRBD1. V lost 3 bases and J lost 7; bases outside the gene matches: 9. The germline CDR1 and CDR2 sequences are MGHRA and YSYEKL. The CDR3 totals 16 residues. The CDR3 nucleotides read TGCGCCAGCAGCCAGGCGGGGACAGGGATTTTTGAAAAACTGTTTTTT. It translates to CASSQAGTGIFEKLFF.

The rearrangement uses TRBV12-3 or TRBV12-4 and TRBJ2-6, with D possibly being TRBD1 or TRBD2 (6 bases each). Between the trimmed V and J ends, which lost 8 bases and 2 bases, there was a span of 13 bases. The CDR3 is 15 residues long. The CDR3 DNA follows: TGTGCCAGCGGCGAGGGGGGCGCTGGGGCCAACGTCCTGACTTTC. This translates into CASGEGGAGANVLTF.

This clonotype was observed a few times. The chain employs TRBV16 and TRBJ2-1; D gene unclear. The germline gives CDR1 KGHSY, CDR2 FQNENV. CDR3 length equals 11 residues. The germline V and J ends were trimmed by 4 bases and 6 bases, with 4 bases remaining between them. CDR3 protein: CASSPLNEQFF. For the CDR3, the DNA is TGTGCCAGCAGCCCCCTCAATGAGCAGTTCTTC.

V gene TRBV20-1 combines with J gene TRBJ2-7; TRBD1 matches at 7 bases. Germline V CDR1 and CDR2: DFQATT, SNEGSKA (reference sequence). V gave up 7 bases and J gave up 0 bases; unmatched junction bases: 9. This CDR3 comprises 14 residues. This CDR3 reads CSGENRDSSYEQYF. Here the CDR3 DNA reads TGCAGTGGCGAAAACCGGGACAGCTCCTACGAGCAGTACTTC.

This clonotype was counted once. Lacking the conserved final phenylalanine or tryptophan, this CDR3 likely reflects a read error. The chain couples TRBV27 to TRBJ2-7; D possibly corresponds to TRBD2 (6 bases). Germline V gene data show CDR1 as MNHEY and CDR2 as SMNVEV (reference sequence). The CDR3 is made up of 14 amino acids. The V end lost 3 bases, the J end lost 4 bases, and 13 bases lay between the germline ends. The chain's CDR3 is CASSLGSGGYEQYL. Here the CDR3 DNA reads TGTGCCAGCAGTTTGGGATCTGGGGGGTACGAGCAGTACCTC.

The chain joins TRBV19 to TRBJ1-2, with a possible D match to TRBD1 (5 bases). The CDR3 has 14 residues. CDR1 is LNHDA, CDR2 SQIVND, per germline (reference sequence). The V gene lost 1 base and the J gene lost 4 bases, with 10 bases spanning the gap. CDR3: CASSIGTQRYGYTF. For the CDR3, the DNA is TGTGCCAGTAGTATAGGGACACAGCGCTATGGCTACACCTTC.

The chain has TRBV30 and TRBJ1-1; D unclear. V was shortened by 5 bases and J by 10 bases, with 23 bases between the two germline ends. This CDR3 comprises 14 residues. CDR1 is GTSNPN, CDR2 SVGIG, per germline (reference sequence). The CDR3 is CAWDSTGPSSRAFF. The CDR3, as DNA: TGTGCCTGGGACTCCACCGGGCCCTCCTCGAGAGCTTTCTTT. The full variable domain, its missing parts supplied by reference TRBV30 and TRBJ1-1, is SQTIHQWPATLVQPVGSPLSLECTVEGTSNPNLYWYRQAAGRGLQLLFYSVGIGQISSEVPQNLSASRPQDRQFILSSKKLLLSDSGFYLCAWDSTGPSSRAFFGQGTRLTVV.

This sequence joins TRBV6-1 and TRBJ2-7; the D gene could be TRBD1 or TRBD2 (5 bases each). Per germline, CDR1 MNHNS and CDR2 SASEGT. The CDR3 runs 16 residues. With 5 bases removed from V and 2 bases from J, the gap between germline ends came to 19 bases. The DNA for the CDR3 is TGTGCCAGCAGTCTCACTGTGGGGGTTCTTGCCTACGAGCAGTACTTC. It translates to CASSLTVGVLAYEQYF.

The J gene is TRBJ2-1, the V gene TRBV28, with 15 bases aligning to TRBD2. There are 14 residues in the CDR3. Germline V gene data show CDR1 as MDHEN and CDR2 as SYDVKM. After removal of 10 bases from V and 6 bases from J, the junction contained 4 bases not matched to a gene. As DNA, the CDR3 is TGTGCCACCGGACTAGCGGGAGGGGGCAATGAGCAGTTCTTC. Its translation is CATGLAGGGNEQFF.

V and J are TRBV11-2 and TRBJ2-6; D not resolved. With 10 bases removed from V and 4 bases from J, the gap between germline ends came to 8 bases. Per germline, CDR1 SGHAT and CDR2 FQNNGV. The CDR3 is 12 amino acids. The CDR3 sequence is CATLPGANVLTF. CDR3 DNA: TGTGCCACCCTGCCAGGGGCCAACGTCCTGACTTTC.

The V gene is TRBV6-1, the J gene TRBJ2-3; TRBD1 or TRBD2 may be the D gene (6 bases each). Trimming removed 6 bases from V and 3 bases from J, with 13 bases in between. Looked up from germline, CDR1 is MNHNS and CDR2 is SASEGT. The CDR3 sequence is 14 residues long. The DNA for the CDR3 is TGTGCCAGCAGACAGGGAGGAGAGACAGATACGCAGTATTTT. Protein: CASRQGGETDTQYF.

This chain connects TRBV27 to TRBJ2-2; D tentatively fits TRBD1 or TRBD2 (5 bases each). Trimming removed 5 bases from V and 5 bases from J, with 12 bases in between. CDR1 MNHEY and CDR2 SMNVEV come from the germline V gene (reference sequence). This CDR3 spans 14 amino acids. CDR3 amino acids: CASSTGLGTGELFF. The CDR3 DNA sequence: TGTGCCAGCAGTACGGGGCTAGGGACCGGGGAGCTGTTTTTT.

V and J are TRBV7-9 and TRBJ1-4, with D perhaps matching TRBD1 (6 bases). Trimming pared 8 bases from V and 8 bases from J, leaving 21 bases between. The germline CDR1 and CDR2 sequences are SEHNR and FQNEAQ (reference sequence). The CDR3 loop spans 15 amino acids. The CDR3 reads CASGGATFRGEKLFF. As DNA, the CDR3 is TGTGCCAGCGGGGGAGCAACCTTCAGGGGAGAAAAACTGTTTTTT.

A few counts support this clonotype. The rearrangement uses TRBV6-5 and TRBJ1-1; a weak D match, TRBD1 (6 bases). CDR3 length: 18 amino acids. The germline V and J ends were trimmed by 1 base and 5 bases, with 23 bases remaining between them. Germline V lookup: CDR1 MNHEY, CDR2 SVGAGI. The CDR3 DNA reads TGTGCCAGCAGTTACTATATGAATGTCAGGGGAAGTGGAACTGAAGCTTTCTTT. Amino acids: CASSYYMNVRGSGTEAFF.

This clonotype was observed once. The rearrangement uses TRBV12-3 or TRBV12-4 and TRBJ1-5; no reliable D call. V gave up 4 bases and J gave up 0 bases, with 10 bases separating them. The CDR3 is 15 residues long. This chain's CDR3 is CASSSDTGSNQPQHF. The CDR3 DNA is TGTGCCAGCAGTTCCGATACGGGTAGCAATCAGCCCCAGCATTTT.

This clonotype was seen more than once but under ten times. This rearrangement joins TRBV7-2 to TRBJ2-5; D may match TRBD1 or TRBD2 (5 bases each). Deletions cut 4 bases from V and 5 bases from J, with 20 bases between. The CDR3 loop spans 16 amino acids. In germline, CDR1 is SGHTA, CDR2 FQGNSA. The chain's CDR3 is CASSSIREIVWETQYF. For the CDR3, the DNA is TGTGCCAGCAGCTCGATCAGGGAGATTGTATGGGAGACCCAGTACTTC.